This T cell receptor (beta chain) emerged from a study of monozygotic twins with inflammatory bowel disease. An amount of about 3,500 ng of total RNA was used for each TCR library. UMIs that had a 6-nucleotide sample barcode were put in using template switching. TCRdb re-called the 5' RACE reads, yielding one record per CDR3 amino acid sequence without DNA. The sample features some 200,000 distinct CDR3 sequences, with more than 7.5% in its top ten. Study results and caveats: No distinction between different T cell subtypes was possible. Treatment differences in immunosuppression may have added variability to the repertoires of patients.

This CDR3 is built from 13 residues. CDR1 and CDR2 (germline): DFQATT, SNEGSKA (reference sequence). On this clonotype itself: Its antigen is currently unknown.

This TCR was sampled from a human donor with ulcerative colitis or Crohn's disease, or a healthy co-twin of an affected twin (not recorded which). Input material: blood. The J gene is TRBJ2-7, the V gene TRBV20-1; TCRdb's assignment of TRBD1 cannot be checked, as there is no DNA. CDR3 sequence: CSASPGTPYEQYF.